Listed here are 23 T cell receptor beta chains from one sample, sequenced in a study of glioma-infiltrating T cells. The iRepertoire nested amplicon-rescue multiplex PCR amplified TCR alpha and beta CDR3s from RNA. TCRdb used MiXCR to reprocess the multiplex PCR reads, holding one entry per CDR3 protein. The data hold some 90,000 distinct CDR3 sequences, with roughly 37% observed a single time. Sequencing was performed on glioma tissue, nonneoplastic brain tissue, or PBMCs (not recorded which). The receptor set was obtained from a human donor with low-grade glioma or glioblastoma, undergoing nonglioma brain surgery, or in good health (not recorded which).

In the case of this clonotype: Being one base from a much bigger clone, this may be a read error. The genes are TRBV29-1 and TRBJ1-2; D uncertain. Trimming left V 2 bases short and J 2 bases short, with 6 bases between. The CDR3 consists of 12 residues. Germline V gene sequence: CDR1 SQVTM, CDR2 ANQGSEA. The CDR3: CSVEQDNYGYTF. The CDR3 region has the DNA TGCAGCGTTGAACAAGACAACTATGGCTACACCTTC.

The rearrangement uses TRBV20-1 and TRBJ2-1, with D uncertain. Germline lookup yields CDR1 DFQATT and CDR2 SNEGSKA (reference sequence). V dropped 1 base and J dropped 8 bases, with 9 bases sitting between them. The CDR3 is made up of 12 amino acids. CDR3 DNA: TGCAGTGCTAGAGCCTCCACCGATGAGCAGTTCTTC. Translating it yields CSARASTDEQFF.

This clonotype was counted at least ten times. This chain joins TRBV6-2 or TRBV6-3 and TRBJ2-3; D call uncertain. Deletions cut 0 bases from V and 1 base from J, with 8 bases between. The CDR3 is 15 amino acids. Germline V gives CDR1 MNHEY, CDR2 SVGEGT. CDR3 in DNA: TGTGCCAGCAGTTACTCGGTTCGAGGCACAGATACGCAGTATTTT. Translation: CASSYSVRGTDTQYF.

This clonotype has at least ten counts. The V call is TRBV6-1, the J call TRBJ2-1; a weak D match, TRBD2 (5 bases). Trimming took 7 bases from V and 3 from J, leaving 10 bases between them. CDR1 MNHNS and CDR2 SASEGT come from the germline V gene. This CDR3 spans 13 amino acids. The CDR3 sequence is CASITDFYNEQFF. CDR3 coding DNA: TGTGCCAGCATCACGGACTTCTACAATGAGCAGTTCTTC.

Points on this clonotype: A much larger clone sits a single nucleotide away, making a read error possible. The chain's CDR3 is CASSFSGSSYNGQFF. The CDR3 nucleotides read TGTGCCAGCAGCTTTAGCGGGAGCTCCTACAATGGGCAGTTCTTC. The chain recombines TRBV5-4 with TRBJ2-1; TRBD2 matches 9 bases. Germline V gives CDR1 SGHNT, CDR2 YYREEE (reference sequence). The CDR3 has 15 amino acids.

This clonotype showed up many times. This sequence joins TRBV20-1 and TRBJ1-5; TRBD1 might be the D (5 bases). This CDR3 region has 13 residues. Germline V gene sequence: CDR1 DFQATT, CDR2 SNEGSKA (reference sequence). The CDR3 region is CSQPIREAQPQHF. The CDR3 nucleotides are TGCAGCCAACCGATCAGGGAGGCTCAGCCCCAGCATTTT.

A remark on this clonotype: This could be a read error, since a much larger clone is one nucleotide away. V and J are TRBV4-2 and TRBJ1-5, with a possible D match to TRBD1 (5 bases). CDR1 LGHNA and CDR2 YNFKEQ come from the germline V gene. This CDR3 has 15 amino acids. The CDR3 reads CASSQDGGANQPRHF. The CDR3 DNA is TGTGCCAGCAGCCAAGACGGCGGGGCCAATCAGCCCCGGCATTTT.

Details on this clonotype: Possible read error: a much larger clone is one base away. The CDR3 loop is CTVGYFYGYTF. CDR3 nucleotide sequence: TGCACCGTAGGTTATTTTTATGGCTACACCTTC. The chain uses TRBV29-1 and TRBJ1-2; no firm D call. CDR1 is SQVTM and CDR2 is ANQGSEA in the germline V gene. The CDR3 length is 11 residues.

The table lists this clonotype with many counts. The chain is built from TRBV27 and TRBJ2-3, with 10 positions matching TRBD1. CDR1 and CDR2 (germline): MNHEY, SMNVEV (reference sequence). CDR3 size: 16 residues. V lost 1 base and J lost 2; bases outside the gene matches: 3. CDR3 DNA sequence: TGTGCCAGCAGTTTATACGGACAGGGGGACACAGATACGCAGTATTTT. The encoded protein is CASSLYGQGDTDTQYF.

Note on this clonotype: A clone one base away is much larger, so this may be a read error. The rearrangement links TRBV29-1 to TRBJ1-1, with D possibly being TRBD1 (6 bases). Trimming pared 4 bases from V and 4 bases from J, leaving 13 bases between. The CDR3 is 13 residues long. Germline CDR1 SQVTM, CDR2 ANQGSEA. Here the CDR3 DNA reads TGCAGCGTTGGAGGGAAAGGGGGCACTGAAGCTTTCTTT. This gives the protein CSVGGKGGTEAFF.

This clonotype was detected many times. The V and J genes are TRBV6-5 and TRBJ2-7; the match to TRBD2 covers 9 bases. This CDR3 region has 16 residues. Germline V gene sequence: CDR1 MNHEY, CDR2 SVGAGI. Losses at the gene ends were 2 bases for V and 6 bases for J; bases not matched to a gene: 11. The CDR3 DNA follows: TGTGCCAGCAGTTACCCGGGTGAGCGGGGGGCCCTCGAGCAGTACTTC. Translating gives CASSYPGERGALEQYF.

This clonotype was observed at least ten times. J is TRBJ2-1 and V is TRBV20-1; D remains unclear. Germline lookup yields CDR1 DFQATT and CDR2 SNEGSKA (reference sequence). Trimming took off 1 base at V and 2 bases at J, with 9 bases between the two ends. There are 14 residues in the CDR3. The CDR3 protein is CSARVDRTYNEQFF. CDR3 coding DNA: TGCAGTGCTAGAGTAGACCGCACCTACAATGAGCAGTTCTTC.

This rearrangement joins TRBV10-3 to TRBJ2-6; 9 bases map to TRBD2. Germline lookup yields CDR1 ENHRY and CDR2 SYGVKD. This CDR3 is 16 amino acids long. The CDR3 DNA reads TGTGACATAAGGACTAGCGAAAACTCTGGGGCCAACGTCCTGACTTTC. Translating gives CDIRTSENSGANVLTF.

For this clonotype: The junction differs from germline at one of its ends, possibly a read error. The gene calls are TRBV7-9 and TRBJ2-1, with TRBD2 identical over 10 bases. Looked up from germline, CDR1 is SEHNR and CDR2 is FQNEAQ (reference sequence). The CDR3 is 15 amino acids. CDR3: CASSLPAGGPNEQFF. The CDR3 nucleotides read TGTGCCAGCAGCCTACCAGCGGGAGGGCCGAATGAGCAGTTCTTT.

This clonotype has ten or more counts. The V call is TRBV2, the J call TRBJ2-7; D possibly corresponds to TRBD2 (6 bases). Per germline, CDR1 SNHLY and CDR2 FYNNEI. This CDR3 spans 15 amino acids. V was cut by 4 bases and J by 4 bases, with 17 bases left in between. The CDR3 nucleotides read TGTGCCAGCAGTGGAGAGGGAGGACACCTATACGAGCAGTACTTC. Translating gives CASSGEGGHLYEQYF.

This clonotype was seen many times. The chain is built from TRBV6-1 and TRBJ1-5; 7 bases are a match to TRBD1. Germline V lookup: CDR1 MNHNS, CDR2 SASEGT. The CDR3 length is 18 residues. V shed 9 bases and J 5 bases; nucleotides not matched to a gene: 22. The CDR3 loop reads CASQKRGQGASVDQPQHF. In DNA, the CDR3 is TGTGCCAGTCAAAAAAGGGGGCAAGGTGCGTCTGTCGATCAGCCCCAGCATTTT.

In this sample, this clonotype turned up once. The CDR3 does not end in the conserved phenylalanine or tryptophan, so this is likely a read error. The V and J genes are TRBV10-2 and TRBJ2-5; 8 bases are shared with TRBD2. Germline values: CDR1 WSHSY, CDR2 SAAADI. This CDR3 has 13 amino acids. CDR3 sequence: CATNVSGSETQYL. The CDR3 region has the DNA TGTGCCACCAACGTGAGCGGGAGTGAAACCCAGTACCTC.

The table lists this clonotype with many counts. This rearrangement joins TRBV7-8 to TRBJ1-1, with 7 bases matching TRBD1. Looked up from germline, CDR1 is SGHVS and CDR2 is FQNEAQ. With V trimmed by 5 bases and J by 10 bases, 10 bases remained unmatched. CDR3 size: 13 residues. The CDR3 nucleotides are TGTGCCAGCAGCCCACAGGGACAGTGGGGAGCTTTCTTT. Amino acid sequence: CASSPQGQWGAFF.

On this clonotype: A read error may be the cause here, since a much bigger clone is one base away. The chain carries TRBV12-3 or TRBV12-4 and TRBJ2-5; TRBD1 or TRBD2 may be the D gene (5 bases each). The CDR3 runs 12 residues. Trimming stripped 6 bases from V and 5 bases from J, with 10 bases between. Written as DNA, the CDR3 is TGTGCCAGCAGGTGGGACCCCGAGACCCAGTACTTC. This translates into CASRWDPETQYF.

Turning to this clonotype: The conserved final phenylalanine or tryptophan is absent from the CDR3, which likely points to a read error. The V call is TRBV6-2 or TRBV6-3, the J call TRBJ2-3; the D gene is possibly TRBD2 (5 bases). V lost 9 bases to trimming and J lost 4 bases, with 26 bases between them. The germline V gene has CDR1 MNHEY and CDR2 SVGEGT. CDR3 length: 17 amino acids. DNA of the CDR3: TGTGCCAGTAGTGCTGGAACGGGGTGGCCCCGTTCAGATACGCAGTATCTT. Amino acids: CASSAGTGWPRSDTQYL.

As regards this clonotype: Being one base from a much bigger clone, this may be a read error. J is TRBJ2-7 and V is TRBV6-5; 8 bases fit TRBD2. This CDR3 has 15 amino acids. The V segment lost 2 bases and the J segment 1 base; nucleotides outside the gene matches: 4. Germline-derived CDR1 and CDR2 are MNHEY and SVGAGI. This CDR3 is CASSYPPGGSYEQYF. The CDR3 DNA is TGTGCCAGCAGTTACCCACCGGGGGGGTCCTACGAGCAGTACTTC.

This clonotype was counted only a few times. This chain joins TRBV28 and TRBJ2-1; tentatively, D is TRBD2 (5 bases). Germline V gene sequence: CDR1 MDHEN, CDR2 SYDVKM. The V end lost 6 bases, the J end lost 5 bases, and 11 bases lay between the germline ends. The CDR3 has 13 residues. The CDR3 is CASSVGGDNEQFF. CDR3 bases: TGTGCCAGCAGCGTCGGAGGTGACAATGAGCAGTTCTTC.

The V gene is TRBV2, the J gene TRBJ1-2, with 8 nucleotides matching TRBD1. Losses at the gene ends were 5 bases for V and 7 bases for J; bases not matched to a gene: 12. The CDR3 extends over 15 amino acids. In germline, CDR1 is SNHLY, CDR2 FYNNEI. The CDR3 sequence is CASSYWGQGALGYTF. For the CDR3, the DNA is TGTGCCAGCAGTTACTGGGGGCAGGGGGCGCTTGGCTACACCTTC.